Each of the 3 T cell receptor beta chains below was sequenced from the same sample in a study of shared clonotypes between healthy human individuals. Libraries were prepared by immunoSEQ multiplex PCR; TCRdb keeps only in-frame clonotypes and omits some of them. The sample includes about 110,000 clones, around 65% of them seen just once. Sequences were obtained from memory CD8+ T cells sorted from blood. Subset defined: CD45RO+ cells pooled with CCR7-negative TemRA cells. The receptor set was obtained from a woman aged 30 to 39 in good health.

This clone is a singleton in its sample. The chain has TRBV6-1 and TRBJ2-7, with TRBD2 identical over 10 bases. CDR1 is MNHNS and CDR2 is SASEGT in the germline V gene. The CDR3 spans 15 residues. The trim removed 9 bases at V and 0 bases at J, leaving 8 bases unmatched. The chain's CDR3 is CASPKLAGVSYEQYF. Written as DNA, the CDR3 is TGTGCCAGTCCTAAGCTAGCGGGAGTCTCCTACGAGCAGTACTTC.

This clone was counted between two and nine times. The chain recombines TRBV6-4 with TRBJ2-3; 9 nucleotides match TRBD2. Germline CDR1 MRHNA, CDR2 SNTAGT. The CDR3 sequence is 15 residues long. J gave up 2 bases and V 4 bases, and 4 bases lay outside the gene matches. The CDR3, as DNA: TGTGCCAGCAGTGCATCTAGCGGGGACACAGATACGCAGTATTTT. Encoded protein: CASSASSGDTDTQYF.

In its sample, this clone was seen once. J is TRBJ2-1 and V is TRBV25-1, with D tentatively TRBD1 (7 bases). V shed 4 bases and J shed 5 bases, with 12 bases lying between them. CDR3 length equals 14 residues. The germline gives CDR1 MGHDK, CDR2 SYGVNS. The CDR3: CASSARGENNEQFF. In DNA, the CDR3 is TGTGCCAGCAGTGCCAGGGGGGAGAACAATGAGCAGTTCTTC.